The 20 T cell receptor beta chains below all came from one sample that was sequenced in a study of T cell responses to AZD1222 COVID-19 vaccine. Sequencing used immunoSEQ multiplex PCR; TCRdb keeps in-frame clones, though not all of them. The table lists 150,000 or so clones, roughly nine tenths of them singletons, with less than 2.5% in the top ten. The sample here was peripheral blood, taken on day 0 of AZD1222 vaccination. The receptors derive from an adult in good health.

The V call is TRBV6-5, the J call TRBJ1-3; no definite D call. Between the trimmed V and J ends, which lost 6 bases and 0 bases, there was a span of 9 bases. The CDR3 extends over 14 amino acids. Germline lookup yields CDR1 MNHEY and CDR2 SVGAGI. DNA for the CDR3: TGTGCCAGCAGAGGGCCCAACTCTGGAAACACCATATATTTT. Encoded protein: CASRGPNSGNTIYF.

This rearrangement joins TRBV20-1 to TRBJ2-5; perhaps TRBD2 as D (5 bases). This CDR3 comprises 10 residues. Trimming pared 5 bases from V and 7 bases from J, leaving 8 bases between. In germline, CDR1 is DFQATT, CDR2 SNEGSKA (reference sequence). CDR3 nucleotides: TGCAGTGCTTACAGCGGGACCCAGTACTTC. Amino acid sequence: CSAYSGTQYF.

Here the CDR3 reads CSAELQRKLFF. The DNA of the CDR3 is TGCAGTGCTGAATTACAGAGAAAACTGTTTTTT. V gene TRBV20-1 combines with J gene TRBJ1-4; D unclear. The germline CDR1 and CDR2 sequences are DFQATT and SNEGSKA (reference sequence). With 5 bases removed from V and 10 bases from J, the gap between germline ends came to 11 bases. The CDR3 sequence is 11 residues long.

The CDR3 spells CASSPTGGAPYEQYF. The CDR3 nucleotides read TGCGCCAGCAGCCCTACAGGGGGGGCACCCTACGAGCAGTACTTC. The V gene is TRBV4-3, the J gene TRBJ2-7, with TRBD1 as a possible D gene (8 bases). Germline V CDR1 and CDR2: LGHNA, YSLEER. The CDR3 sequence is 15 residues long. Trimming stripped 4 bases from V and 2 bases from J, with 15 bases between.

The V call is TRBV2, the J call TRBJ1-4; 9 bases agree with TRBD1. The V segment lost 6 bases and the J segment 7 bases; nucleotides outside the gene matches: 6. The CDR3 loop spans 14 amino acids. Germline lookup yields CDR1 SNHLY and CDR2 FYNNEI. CDR3 in amino acids: CASRGTGRVEKLFF. The CDR3 region has the DNA TGTGCCAGCAGGGGGACAGGGAGGGTTGAAAAACTGTTTTTT.

The chain uses TRBV19 and TRBJ2-7; 8 nucleotides match TRBD1. Unmatched junction bases numbered 4, after V lost 10 bases and J lost 5 bases. The CDR3 runs 11 residues. From germline, CDR1 is LNHDA and CDR2 SQIVND (reference sequence). Written as DNA, the CDR3 is TGTGCCACCCGACAGGGGAACGAGCAGTACTTC. Amino acid sequence: CATRQGNEQYF.

The count of this clone is one. The J gene is TRBJ2-1, the V gene TRBV5-1; D may be TRBD2 (5 bases). V lost 2 bases, J lost 7 bases, and 13 bases lay in between. The CDR3 has 14 amino acids. CDR1 is SGHRS and CDR2 is YFSETQ in the germline V gene. The CDR3 DNA reads as TGCGCCAGCAGCTTAGGGCCCGGGAAGAATGAGCAGTTCTTC. Protein: CASSLGPGKNEQFF.

V is TRBV12-3 or TRBV12-4 and J is TRBJ2-1; D is possibly TRBD1 (5 bases). The CDR3 has 13 amino acids. V was clipped by 6 bases and J by 4 bases, with 10 bases between them. The CDR3 region is CASSGHGYNEQFF. The CDR3 DNA is TGTGCCAGCAGCGGACATGGGTACAATGAGCAGTTCTTC.

This clone was counted only a few times. J is TRBJ1-5 and V is TRBV28; TRBD1 agrees at 7 bases. Germline V gene sequence: CDR1 MDHEN, CDR2 SYDVKM. V lost 6 bases and J lost 4; bases outside the gene matches: 6. This CDR3 is built from 14 residues. For the CDR3, the DNA is TGTGCCAGCAGGCCAGGGGGAAGAAATCAGCCCCAGCATTTT. Protein product: CASRPGGRNQPQHF.

The chain joins TRBV14 to TRBJ1-2; D gene ambiguous. The CDR3 runs 16 residues. CDR1 is SGHDN and CDR2 is FVKESK in the germline V gene. With 4 bases removed from V and 4 bases from J, the gap between germline ends came to 19 bases. CDR3 amino acids: CASSRGSVVNGYGYTF. DNA for the CDR3: TGTGCCAGCAGCCGAGGGTCCGTTGTGAATGGCTATGGCTACACCTTC.

The count of this clone is one. The CDR3 loop reads CASSGYRGLTGELFF. As DNA, the CDR3 is TGCGCCAGCAGTGGATACAGGGGCCTCACCGGGGAGCTGTTTTTT. The chain recombines TRBV10-2 with TRBJ2-2; 7 bases are a match to TRBD1. CDR1 is WSHSY, CDR2 SAAADI, per germline. Unmatched junction bases numbered 6, after V lost 4 bases and J lost 4 bases. CDR3 length: 15 residues.

V is TRBV19 and J is TRBJ1-6, with TRBD1 as a possible D gene (6 bases). The V gene's germline CDR1 is LNHDA and CDR2 SQIVND (reference sequence). The CDR3 length is 15 residues. Between the trimmed V and J ends, which lost 7 bases and 5 bases, there was a span of 15 bases. The CDR3 spells CASNQPGHNNSPLHF. CDR3 in DNA: TGTGCCAGTAACCAACCGGGACATAATAATTCACCCCTCCACTTT.

The chain is built from TRBV19 and TRBJ1-2, with D maybe TRBD1 (5 bases). There are 13 residues in the CDR3. Trimming removed 4 bases from V and 6 bases from J, with 12 bases in between. Per the germline V gene, CDR1 is LNHDA and CDR2 is SQIVND (reference sequence). CDR3 in DNA: TGTGCCAGTAGTAAGGCGGCAGGGAATGGCTACACCTTC. Protein sequence: CASSKAAGNGYTF.

This chain links TRBV19 with TRBJ2-7, with 9 positions matching TRBD1. The CDR3 sequence is 14 residues long. Trimming cost V 3 bases and J 3 bases; bases outside gene matches: 3. The V gene's germline CDR1 is LNHDA and CDR2 SQIVND (reference sequence). In nucleotides, the CDR3 is TGTGCCAGTAGTATTGGGACAGGGCACTACGAGCAGTACTTC. Its protein is CASSIGTGHYEQYF.

On this clone: A read error may account for a junction end that differs from germline. This chain uses TRBV7-9 with TRBJ2-2; 7 positions agree with TRBD1. The germline CDR1 and CDR2 sequences are SEHNR and FQNEAQ (reference sequence). The CDR3 length is 15 residues. The CDR3 coding sequence is TGTGCCAGCAACTTAGTACAGGGGTACACCGGGGAGCTGTTTTTT. Residues: CASNLVQGYTGELFF.

This chain links TRBV18 with TRBJ1-2, with D maybe TRBD1 (5 bases). There are 16 residues in the CDR3. Trimming stripped 2 bases from V and 4 bases from J, with 17 bases between. Germline-derived CDR1 and CDR2 are KGHSH and LQKENI. In DNA, the CDR3 is TGTGCCAGCTCACCAACCCAGACAATCGGGGCCTATGGCTACACCTTC. It specifies CASSPTQTIGAYGYTF.

The chain couples TRBV7-2 to TRBJ2-5; unclear D gene. The CDR3 covers 14 residues. Trimming removed 0 bases from V and 1 base from J, with 6 bases in between. CDR1 is SGHTA, CDR2 FQGNSA, per germline. In nucleotides, the CDR3 is TGTGCCAGCAGCTTAGCGGGAATCCAAGAGACCCAGTACTTC. This codes for CASSLAGIQETQYF.

The chain couples TRBV18 to TRBJ1-1; D remains unclear. The CDR3 extends over 14 amino acids. The germline CDR1 and CDR2 sequences are KGHSH and LQKENI. The germline V and J ends were trimmed by 3 bases and 0 bases, with 8 bases remaining between them. The CDR3 sequence: CASSPQMMNTEAFF. CDR3 coding DNA: TGTGCCAGCTCACCCCAGATGATGAACACTGAAGCTTTCTTT. Using reference TRBV18 and TRBJ1-1 for the parts outside the CDR3, the full variable domain is NAGVMQNPRHLVRRRGQEARLRCSPMKGHSHVYWYRQLPEEGLKFMVYLQKENIIDESGMPKERFSAEFPKEGPSILRIQQVVRGDSAAYFCASSPQMMNTEAFFGQGTRLTVV.

The chain couples TRBV11-2 to TRBJ2-2, with 9 bases matching TRBD2. Trimming removed 2 bases from V and 6 bases from J; junction bases left unmatched: 4. Germline V gene lookup returns CDR1 SGHAT and CDR2 FQNNGV. This CDR3 has 15 residues. CDR3 in amino acids: CASSLSLAGPGELFF. CDR3 DNA sequence: TGTGCCAGCAGCTTAAGTCTAGCGGGACCCGGGGAGCTGTTTTTT.

The CDR3 coding sequence is TGTGCCAGCAGTTTAATCAGGGGCGTAGGGGAAAAACTGTTTTTT. The encoded protein is CASSLIRGVGEKLFF. The J gene is TRBJ1-4, the V gene TRBV28, with D tentatively TRBD1 (6 bases). The CDR3 is 15 amino acids. CDR1 is MDHEN, CDR2 SYDVKM, per germline. V lost 2 bases and J 8 bases, leaving 15 bases between the germline ends.